The rows below give T cell receptor beta chains drawn from one sample of a study of shared clonotypes between healthy human individuals. Clones were read by immunoSEQ multiplex PCR, and TCRdb kept only the in-frame ones, dropping some. Of roughly 2.2 million clones listed, 80% to 95% are singletons. The sequenced material came from naive CD4+ T cells from PBMCs. The receptors were sampled from a young man in good health. Some clones in this sample may be carry-over from other donors' samples. CDR3s leave out the opening cysteine and the closing phenylalanine or tryptophan.

V gene	J gene	CDR3 protein
TRBV27	TRBJ2-1	ASSFRGRGAEQF
TRBV7-9	TRBJ1-1	ASSLVGRGNTEAF
TRBV9	TRBJ2-7	ASSVGSLAGYEQY
TRBV5-1	TRBJ1-1	ASSLVLTGNTEAF
TRBV18	TRBJ2-1	ASSAGTSGGYNEQF
TRBV15	TRBJ1-2	ATSRDTFRENYGYT
TRBV28	TRBJ1-1	ASISRGTAPTEAF
TRBV7-8	TRBJ2-5	ASSLGVGLAFGTQY
TRBV7-7	TRBJ1-1	ASSLGMNTEAF
TRBV2	TRBJ1-2	ASRLGGAYGYT
TRBV25-1	TRBJ1-1	ASSSRATDTEAF
TRBV5-6	TRBJ2-1	ASSLALAGYNEQF
TRBV5-1	TRBJ2-5	ASSLMTSYQETQY
TRBV6-6	TRBJ1-4	ASSDTGATNEKLF
TRBV11-2	TRBJ2-7	ASSLVIAGYEQY
TRBV10-3	TRBJ2-7	AIGLAGGREQY
TRBV5-1	TRBJ2-7	ASSPLTGDEQY
TRBV15	TRBJ1-2	ATSVNYGYT
TRBV13	TRBJ1-1	ASSTGGISEAF
TRBV7-9	TRBJ2-3	ASSLAVSTDTQY
TRBV27	TRBJ1-5	ASRIGVYQPQH
TRBV6-5	TRBJ2-5	ASAPLTSGMETQY
TRBV28	TRBJ2-7	ASRNSRPEQY
TRBV6-5	TRBJ2-7	ASSYSRANYEQY
TRBV10-3	TRBJ2-3	AISDSRAGGPDTQY
TRBV9	TRBJ2-3	ASSGDNTDTQY
TRBV5-4	TRBJ1-2	ASSGNRGANYGYT
TRBV5-1	TRBJ2-2	ASSLLASGNTGELF
TRBV28	TRBJ1-5	ASGGRQERSQPQH
TRBV27	TRBJ1-5	ASSPWGQGHQPQH
TRBV4-1	TRBJ2-1	ASSQDYLAGLWNEQF
TRBV28	TRBJ1-5	ASGGGQAPNQPQH
TRBV6-5	TRBJ1-4	ATSETGNNEKLF
TRBV5-1	TRBJ2-1	ASSFRSGANNEQF
TRBV29-1	TRBJ1-2	SVGQKLNYGYT
TRBV5-1	TRBJ2-2	ASSLWSAGGTGELF
TRBV5-1	TRBJ1-4	ASSWRGTNEKLF
TRBV28	TRBJ2-1	ASSSQKGFAYNEQF
TRBV9	TRBJ2-7	ASSVEGGRAYEQY
TRBV5-1	TRBJ2-1	ASSLNFRGSSYNEQF
TRBV25-1	TRBJ1-1	ASSLSTEAF
TRBV19	TRBJ2-5	ASSIQGSETQY
TRBV5-3	TRBJ1-2	ARSSATGTIVGYT
TRBV29-1	TRBJ1-2	SVGEGSYGYT
TRBV11-2	TRBJ2-1	ASSLDGAWHNEQF
TRBV5-8	TRBJ1-5	ASSLVPGVQPQH